The entry below describes one TCR beta chain. These data belong to a study of control samples from healthy donors and cancer patients. Using immunoSEQ multiplex PCR, the repertoire was profiled, and TCRdb retains in-frame clones only, with some absent. The data show about 54,000 clones, with nearly 96% seen just once and around 1.9% held by the top ten. This CDR3 has 14 residues. Germline CDR1 reads MNHNS; CDR2 reads SASEGT. The V gene lost 1 base and the J gene lost 3 bases, with 9 bases spanning the gap. The source is a woman aged 30 to 39 in good health. Sample: blood. This rearrangement joins TRBV6-1 to TRBJ1-2, with unresolved D. The CDR3 protein is CASSEGPADYGYTF. For the CDR3, the DNA is TGTGCCAGCAGTGAAGGTCCCGCCGACTATGGCTACACCTTC.